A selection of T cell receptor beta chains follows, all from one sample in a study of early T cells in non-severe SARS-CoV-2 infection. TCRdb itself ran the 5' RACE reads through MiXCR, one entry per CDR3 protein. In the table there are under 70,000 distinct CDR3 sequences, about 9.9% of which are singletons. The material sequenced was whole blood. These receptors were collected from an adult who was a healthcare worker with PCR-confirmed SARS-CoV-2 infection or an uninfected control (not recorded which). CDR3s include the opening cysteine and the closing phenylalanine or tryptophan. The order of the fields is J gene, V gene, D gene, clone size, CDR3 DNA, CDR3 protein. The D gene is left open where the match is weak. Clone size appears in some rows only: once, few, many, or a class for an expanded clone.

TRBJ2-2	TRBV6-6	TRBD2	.	TGTGCCAGCTCAGGACTACTAGCGGGCTTGAGAAACACCGGGGAGCTGTTTTTT	CASSGLLAGLRNTGELFF
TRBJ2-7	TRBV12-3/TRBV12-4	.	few	TGTGCCAGCAGTCTGGGATTCTCCTACGAGCAGTACTTC	CASSLGFSYEQYF
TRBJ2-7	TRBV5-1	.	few	TGCGCCAGCAGCTTGGCGGGGGACCTCTACGAGCAGTACTTC	CASSLAGDLYEQYF
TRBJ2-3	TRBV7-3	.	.	TGTGCCAGCAGCTCCTATATGACAGGGCCGGAGGGGCAGTATTTT	CASSSYMTGPEGQYF
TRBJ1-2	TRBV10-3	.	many	TGTGCCATCAGTGAAAGGGGGTATGGCTACACCTTC	CAISERGYGYTF
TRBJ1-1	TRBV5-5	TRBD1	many	TGTGCCAGCAGCTTGGGACAGGGATTGGACACTGAAGCTTTCTTT	CASSLGQGLDTEAFF
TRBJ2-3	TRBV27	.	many	TGTGCCAGCAGCCCCTTGTGGGGCCCGACAGATACGCAGTATTTT	CASSPLWGPTDTQYF
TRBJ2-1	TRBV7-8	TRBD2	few	TGTGCCAGCAGCATACTAGCGGGAGGGCCAACGTACAATGAGCAGTTCTTC	CASSILAGGPTYNEQFF
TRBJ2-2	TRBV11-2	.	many	TGTGCCAGCAGCTTCGTGGGACTGAACACCGGGGAGCTGTTTTTT	CASSFVGLNTGELFF
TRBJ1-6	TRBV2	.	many	TGTGCCAGCAGTCTTAACAGGGAGATGCTCCACTTT	CASSLNREMLHF
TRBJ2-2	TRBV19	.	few	TGTGCCAGTAGTACCGGGGACTGGGGAGGTCCTAGGGTCACCGGGGAGCTGTTTTTT	CASSTGDWGGPRVTGELFF
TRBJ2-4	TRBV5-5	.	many	TGTGCCAGCAGCTTGGTTCGTGCAGGCAAGGACATTCAGTACTTC	CASSLVRAGKDIQYF
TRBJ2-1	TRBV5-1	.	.	TGCGCCAGCAGCTCCCGGGTCTCCTCCTACAATGAGCAGTTCTTC	CASSSRVSSYNEQFF
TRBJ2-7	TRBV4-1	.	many	TGCGCCAGCAGCCAAGATCAAGGGGACGAGCAGTACTTC	CASSQDQGDEQYF
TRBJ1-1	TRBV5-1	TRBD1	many	TGCGCCAGCAGCTTGGAGAGTCGGACAGGGGGCACTGAAGCTTTCTTT	CASSLESRTGGTEAFF
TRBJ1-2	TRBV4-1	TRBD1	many	TGCGCCAGCAGCCAAGATCCTGGGACAGGTGGCGACTATGGCTACACCTTC	CASSQDPGTGGDYGYTF
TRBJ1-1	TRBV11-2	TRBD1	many	TGTGCCAGCAGCTTCACAGGGGGAGCTCGGATGAACACTGAAGCTTTCTTT	CASSFTGGARMNTEAFF